The source of this T cell receptor (beta chain) is a study of Ad26.COV2.S vaccination and SARS-CoV-2 variants. Study conclusions and caveats: Total T cell responses, in the TCR breadth and depth analyses, may have been underestimated. Those who received the vaccine showed greater spike-specific TCR breadth than those given placebo.

The assay was immunoSEQ multiplex PCR, and TCRdb's table has in-frame clones only and misses some. This table holds around 140,000 clones, 86% found once. This CDR3 has 15 amino acids. Per the germline V gene, CDR1 is SGHVS and CDR2 is FQNEAQ. Trimming took 3 bases from V and 0 from J, leaving 9 bases between them. This clone was recorded once. Its antigen is still unknown. This sequence originates from a human donor who had recovered from COVID-19. This material consisted of peripheral blood, taken after recovery from COVID-19. The chain is built from TRBV7-8 and TRBJ1-3; no clear D. CDR3 coding DNA: TGTGCCAGCAGCTTGGCAGGATTCTCTGGAAACACCATATATTTT. This codes for CASSLAGFSGNTIYF. The variable domain in full, completed from reference TRBV7-8 and TRBJ1-3, reads GAGVSQSPRYKVAKRGQDVALRCDPISGHVSLFWYQQALGQGPEFLTYFQNEAQLDKSGLPSDRFFAERPEGSVSTLKIQRTQQEDSAVYLCASSLAGFSGNTIYFGEGSWLTVV.